The 27 T cell receptor beta chains in this list originate from one sample, sequenced in a study of graft-versus-host responses after intestinal transplantation. Repertoires were generated with immunoSEQ multiplex PCR, while TCRdb's copy carries only in-frame clones and drops some. The table records tens of thousands of clones, 92% of them present only once. The sequencing used PBMCs, collected 98 days after intestinal transplantation. All receptors come from a human patient who received an intestinal transplant, so some T cells may come from the graft donor.

The rearrangement links TRBV5-4 to TRBJ2-3; 9 nucleotides line up with TRBD2. Looked up from germline, CDR1 is SGHNT and CDR2 is YYREEE (reference sequence). This CDR3 spans 15 amino acids. V lost 0 bases to trimming and J lost 5 bases; unmatched junction nucleotides: 4. The CDR3 DNA reads as TGTGCCAGCAGCTTGGCTAGCGGGACGGTAGATACGCAGTATTTT. It is translated as CASSLASGTVDTQYF.

V gene TRBV10-2 combines with J gene TRBJ1-2; D is unclear. Germline loops: CDR1 WSHSY, CDR2 SAAADI. The CDR3 covers 13 residues. V lost 6 bases, J lost 4 bases, and 12 bases lay in between. CDR3 sequence reads: CASSREDGYGYTF. The CDR3 nucleotides are TGCGCCAGCAGCCGGGAAGACGGCTATGGCTACACCTTC.

This chain joins TRBV30 and TRBJ2-1; 9 positions agree with TRBD1. The junction had 4 bases not matched to a gene; V was cut back by 4 bases and J by 3 bases. Germline V gives CDR1 GTSNPN, CDR2 SVGIG (reference sequence). CDR3 length: 14 residues. CDR3 in amino acids: CAWTDRGGYNEQFF. Here the CDR3 DNA reads TGTGCCTGGACAGACAGGGGGGGCTACAATGAGCAGTTCTTC.

The rearrangement links TRBV28 to TRBJ2-2; D gene uncertain. Germline CDR1 is MDHEN and CDR2 is SYDVKM. The CDR3 totals 13 residues. V lost 7 bases to trimming and J lost 3 bases, with 9 bases between them. The CDR3, as DNA: TGTGCCAGCAACTCCAAGGACACCGGGGAGCTGTTTTTT. Translating it yields CASNSKDTGELFF.

The chain uses TRBV7-2 and TRBJ2-2, with D possibly being TRBD1 (6 bases). The CDR3 sequence is 15 residues long. Looked up from germline, CDR1 is SGHTA and CDR2 is FQGNSA. V was pared by 0 bases and J by 7 bases, with 12 bases between. The CDR3 DNA follows: TGTGCCAGCAGCTTAGCGGGGGCCCTCCACGGGGAGCTGTTTTTT. It specifies CASSLAGALHGELFF.

The V gene is TRBV2, the J gene TRBJ1-6, with D possibly being TRBD1 (5 bases). Looked up from germline, CDR1 is SNHLY and CDR2 is FYNNEI. V lost 4 bases to trimming and J lost 7 bases, with 14 bases between them. This CDR3 is built from 15 residues. The DNA for the CDR3 is TGTGCCAGCAGTGGCGGGGGGGGGTGGAATTCACCCCTCCACTTT. Translation gives CASSGGGGWNSPLHF.

This chain links TRBV15 with TRBJ1-2; D not resolved. Trimming cost V 0 bases and J 8 bases, with 16 bases left between them. The CDR3 is made up of 15 amino acids. Germline V CDR1 and CDR2: LNHNV, YYDKDF (reference sequence). CDR3 coding DNA: TGTGCCACCAGCAGAGATCTTAGAAGTCCGAGAGGCTACACCTTC. Protein product: CATSRDLRSPRGYTF.

This clone has a single count. The chain couples TRBV5-4 to TRBJ2-2; D gene uncertain. V lost 1 base and J 7 bases, leaving 5 bases between the germline ends. The CDR3 is 12 residues long. Germline V gene lookup returns CDR1 SGHNT and CDR2 YYREEE (reference sequence). As DNA, the CDR3 is TGTGCCAGCAGCTTGACCGTCGGGGAGCTGTTTTTT. Protein product: CASSLTVGELFF. The variable domain in full, with the rest retrieved from reference TRBV5-4 and TRBJ2-2, is ETGVTQSPTHLIKTRGQQVTLRCSSQSGHNTVSWYQQALGQGPQFIFQYYREEENGRGNFPPRFSGLQFPNYSSELNVNALELDDSALYLCASSLTVGELFFGEGSRLTVL.

This sequence joins TRBV25-1 and TRBJ2-7; 10 nucleotides align to TRBD2. The V gene end was trimmed by 9 bases and the J gene end by 2 bases; junction bases not matched to a gene: 4. The CDR3 extends over 13 amino acids. Per germline, CDR1 MGHDK and CDR2 SYGVNS. CDR3 amino acids: CASSGGLTYEQYF. The CDR3 DNA reads as TGTGCCAGTAGCGGGGGGTTAACCTACGAGCAGTACTTC.

The genes are TRBV27 and TRBJ2-1, with 8 bases identical to TRBD2. The CDR3 has 16 amino acids. The germline V gene encodes CDR1 MNHEY and CDR2 SMNVEV (reference sequence). V lost 5 bases to trimming and J lost 8 bases; unmatched junction nucleotides: 14. The CDR3 protein is CASSDQTGTSYYEQFF. DNA for the CDR3: TGTGCCAGCAGTGACCAAACCGGGACTAGTTACTATGAGCAGTTCTTC.

V gene TRBV11-2 combines with J gene TRBJ2-1; 13 bases match TRBD2. V shed 0 bases and J 8 bases; nucleotides not matched to a gene: 10. Germline CDR1 is SGHAT and CDR2 is FQNNGV. This CDR3 has 18 amino acids. CDR3 sequence (DNA): TGTGCCAGCAGCTTAGAACTAGCGGGGGGGCCCATGGGAGATGAGCAGTTCTTC. This translates into CASSLELAGGPMGDEQFF. The whole variable domain, remainder taken from reference TRBV11-2 and TRBJ2-1, is EAGVAQSPRYKIIEKRQSVAFWCNPISGHATLYWYQQILGQGPKLLIQFQNNGVVDDSQLPKDRFSAERLKGVDSTLKIQPAKLEDSAVYLCASSLELAGGPMGDEQFFGPGTRLTVL.

The CDR3 here is CASRVVGRDYYEQYF. Here the CDR3 DNA reads TGTGCCAGCCGCGTCGTCGGCAGGGATTACTACGAGCAGTACTTC. The chain has TRBV5-7 and TRBJ2-7; maybe TRBD1 (5 bases). TRBV5-7 is placed among ORFs of uncertain function. This CDR3 has 15 residues. V gave up 7 bases and J gave up 3 bases, with 20 bases separating them.

The CDR3 DNA sequence: TGTGCCAGCAGCCGAACAGGGGGACAGGGAGGATATGGCTACACCTTC. It encodes CASSRTGGQGGYGYTF. This chain links TRBV11-3 with TRBJ1-2; 9 bases fit TRBD1. This CDR3 comprises 16 residues. CDR1 and CDR2 from the germline V gene are SGHNT and YENEEA. Trimming cost V 5 bases and J 5 bases; bases outside gene matches: 12.

In this sample, this clone turned up once. This sequence joins TRBV5-1 and TRBJ2-6; weak D call: TRBD1 (5 bases). Trimming pared 3 bases from V and 4 bases from J, leaving 14 bases between. Germline CDR1 and CDR2: SGHRS and YFSETQ. This CDR3 contains 16 residues. The DNA of the CDR3 is TGCGCCAGCAGCTCCAAGGGGTTGAAAGGGGCCAACGTCCTGACTTTC. It yields the protein CASSSKGLKGANVLTF. Looking up the rest from reference TRBV5-1 and TRBJ2-6 gives the full variable domain: KAGVTQTPRYLIKTRGQQVTLSCSPISGHRSVSWYQQTPGQGLQFLFEYFSETQRNKGNFPGRFSGRQFSNSRSEMNVSTLELGDSALYLCASSSKGLKGANVLTFGAGSRLTVL.

This chain links TRBV6-5 with TRBJ2-5; D is unresolved. V dropped 2 bases and J dropped 3 bases, with 16 bases sitting between them. CDR3 length: 16 amino acids. Looked up from germline, CDR1 is MNHEY and CDR2 is SVGAGI. Here the CDR3 reads CASSYAPSRTEETQYF. In DNA form, the CDR3 reads TGTGCCAGCAGTTACGCCCCCTCGAGGACGGAAGAGACCCAGTACTTC.

The gene calls are TRBV5-1 and TRBJ2-7; 10 positions agree with TRBD2. The germline CDR1 and CDR2 sequences are SGHRS and YFSETQ. J gave up 4 bases and V 2 bases, and 6 bases lay outside the gene matches. This CDR3 is 15 amino acids long. CDR3 sequence: CASSFLAGESYEQYF. Written as DNA, the CDR3 is TGCGCCAGCAGCTTTCTAGCGGGAGAATCTTACGAGCAGTACTTC.

This clone appeared a single time. The CDR3 DNA is TGTGCCAGCAGCTTGGGCGGGACCTTTAATGAAAAACTGTTTTTT. This sequence encodes CASSLGGTFNEKLFF. The J gene is TRBJ1-4, the V gene TRBV5-6; possibly TRBD1 for D (5 bases). The CDR3 covers 15 residues. Germline V gene data show CDR1 as SGHDT and CDR2 as YYEEEE. V was trimmed by 0 bases and J by 4 bases, leaving 10 bases between them.

This clone was counted once. The gene calls are TRBV6-1 and TRBJ2-3; 9 bases are a match to TRBD1. The CDR3 consists of 14 residues. Per the germline V gene, CDR1 is MNHNS and CDR2 is SASEGT. V was pared by 5 bases and J by 5 bases, with 5 bases of the junction left unmatched. CDR3 DNA sequence: TGTGCCAGCAGTTATACAGGGGGCGAAGATACGCAGTATTTT. Its translation: CASSYTGGEDTQYF.

This chain links TRBV5-4 with TRBJ1-1; D is perhaps TRBD1 (6 bases). Looked up from germline, CDR1 is SGHNT and CDR2 is YYREEE (reference sequence). The ends were cut back, 0 bases at V and 0 bases at J, with 9 bases in the middle. CDR3 length: 15 amino acids. Here the CDR3 DNA reads TGTGCCAGCAGCTTGGGTAGGGGGATGAACACTGAAGCTTTCTTT. Encoded protein: CASSLGRGMNTEAFF.

V and J are TRBV28 and TRBJ2-7; D ambiguous. Germline CDR1 reads MDHEN; CDR2 reads SYDVKM. Between the trimmed V and J ends, which lost 3 bases and 2 bases, there was a span of 8 bases. This CDR3 is 13 amino acids long. Here the CDR3 reads CASSFGVPYEQYF. DNA of the CDR3: TGTGCCAGCAGTTTCGGAGTACCCTACGAGCAGTACTTC.

This clone was seen once. The chain uses TRBV7-3 and TRBJ2-2, with unresolved D. This CDR3 contains 13 residues. Trimming took 2 bases from V and 7 from J, leaving 8 bases between them. Germline V CDR1 and CDR2: SGHTA, FQGTGA. The CDR3 loop is CASSLLPSGELFF. CDR3 in DNA: TGTGCCAGCAGCTTACTTCCTAGCGGGGAGCTGTTTTTT.

J is TRBJ2-1 and V is TRBV5-1, with no clear D. Germline values: CDR1 SGHRS, CDR2 YFSETQ. Trimming removed 6 bases from V and 1 base from J, with 8 bases in between. The CDR3 contains 13 residues. The CDR3 sequence is CASMKDSYNEQFF. CDR3 sequence (DNA): TGCGCCAGCATGAAGGATTCCTACAATGAGCAGTTCTTC.

The CDR3 here is CASSQRTRGGALEQYF. The CDR3 DNA reads TGCGCCAGCAGCCAACGGACTCGCGGGGGGGCCCTCGAGCAGTACTTC. The rearrangement links TRBV4-1 to TRBJ2-7, with 9 bases identical to TRBD2. The junction had 11 bases not matched to a gene; V was cut back by 2 bases and J by 6 bases. The germline CDR1 and CDR2 sequences are MGHRA and YSYEKL. The CDR3 length is 16 residues.

J is TRBJ1-1 and V is TRBV19, with D unclear. The germline V gene encodes CDR1 LNHDA and CDR2 SQIVND (reference sequence). The CDR3 has 13 residues. Trimming took off 0 bases at V and 7 bases at J, with 9 bases between the two ends. Here the CDR3 reads CASSIDPSSEAFF. The CDR3 nucleotides are TGTGCCAGTAGTATAGATCCCAGCAGTGAAGCTTTCTTT.

V gene TRBV15 combines with J gene TRBJ2-1; 8 bases are shared with TRBD2. With V trimmed by 5 bases and J by 5 bases, 8 bases remained unmatched. CDR3 size: 15 residues. Germline-derived CDR1 and CDR2 are LNHNV and YYDKDF (reference sequence). DNA for the CDR3: TGTGCCACCAGCGGTAAGCGGGAGTTTCACAATGAGCAGTTCTTC. Its translation is CATSGKREFHNEQFF.

DNA of the CDR3: TGTGCCTGGAGTGTATTGGGGGTGGGGGCCAATCAGCCCCAGCATTTT. Amino acids: CAWSVLGVGANQPQHF. This sequence joins TRBV30 and TRBJ1-5, with a weak D call TRBD1 (6 bases). CDR3 length: 16 residues. The germline V and J ends were trimmed by 0 bases and 3 bases, with 15 bases remaining between them. Germline V CDR1 and CDR2: GTSNPN, SVGIG (reference sequence).

The chain employs TRBV5-1 and TRBJ2-1, with D maybe TRBD2 (7 bases). Trimming cost V 4 bases and J 6 bases, with 17 bases left between them. CDR3 size: 15 residues. CDR1 and CDR2 (germline): SGHRS, YFSETQ. The CDR3 protein is CASSQGEGGGNEQFF. As DNA, the CDR3 is TGCGCCAGCAGCCAAGGGGAGGGGGGAGGCAATGAGCAGTTCTTC.